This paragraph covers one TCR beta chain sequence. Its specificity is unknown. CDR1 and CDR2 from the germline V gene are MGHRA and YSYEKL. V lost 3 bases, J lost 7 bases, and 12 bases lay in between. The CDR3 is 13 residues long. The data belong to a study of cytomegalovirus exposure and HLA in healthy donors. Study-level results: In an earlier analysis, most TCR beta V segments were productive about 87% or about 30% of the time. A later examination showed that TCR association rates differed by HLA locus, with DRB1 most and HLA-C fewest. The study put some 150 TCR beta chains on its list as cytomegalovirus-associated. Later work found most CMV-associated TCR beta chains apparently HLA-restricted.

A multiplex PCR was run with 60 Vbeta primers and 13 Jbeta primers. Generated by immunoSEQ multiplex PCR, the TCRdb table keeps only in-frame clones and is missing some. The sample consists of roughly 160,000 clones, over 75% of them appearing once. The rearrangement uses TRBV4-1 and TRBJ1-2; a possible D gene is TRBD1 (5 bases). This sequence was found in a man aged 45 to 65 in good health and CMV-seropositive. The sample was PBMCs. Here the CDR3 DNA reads TGCGCCAGCAGCCAGCAGGGAATTCGTGGCTACACCTTC. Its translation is CASSQQGIRGYTF.